These 8 T cell receptor beta chains were all obtained from the same sample, sequenced in a study of blood T cell repertoires in COVID-19. The assay was immunoSEQ multiplex PCR, and TCRdb's table has in-frame clones only and misses some. Of fewer than 200,000 clones detected, around 83% appear once; the ten largest clones hold about 3.6%. Sequenced: PBMCs or T cells enriched from blood (not recorded which). These receptors were collected from a woman between 50 and 59 years old in a cohort exposed to, infected with or recovered from COVID-19 (not recorded which).

The gene calls are TRBV7-9 and TRBJ2-2; 11 bases are shared with TRBD2. The CDR3 totals 17 residues. The germline V gene encodes CDR1 SEHNR and CDR2 FQNEAQ (reference sequence). V dropped 7 bases and J dropped 2; count of bases not matched to a gene: 9. The CDR3 region has the DNA TGTGCCAGCAACAGGGGACTAGCGGAATTTAACACCGGGGAGCTGTTTTTT. This codes for CASNRGLAEFNTGELFF.

The chain recombines TRBV10-1 with TRBJ1-2, with D maybe TRBD1 (5 bases). Germline V CDR1 and CDR2: WNHNN, SYGVQD (reference sequence). Trimming stripped 1 base from V and 7 bases from J, with 10 bases between. This CDR3 region has 13 residues. DNA of the CDR3: TGCGCCAGCAGTGAGTGGCAGGGAGGTGGCTACACCTTC. This sequence encodes CASSEWQGGGYTF.

This rearrangement joins TRBV18 to TRBJ2-7; TRBD1 matches 9 bases. The CDR3 has 15 amino acids. With V trimmed by 3 bases and J by 5 bases, 8 bases remained unmatched. Germline V gene sequence: CDR1 KGHSH, CDR2 LQKENI. The DNA for the CDR3 is TGTGCCAGCTCACCTACGGGACAGGGTCACCACGAGCAGTACTTC. It translates to CASSPTGQGHHEQYF.

This rearrangement joins TRBV3-1 (or the pseudogene TRBV3-2) to TRBJ1-2; 8 positions agree with TRBD1. Germline trimming cut 5 bases from V and 8 bases from J; bases unmatched to any gene: 10. This CDR3 has 14 residues. Germline CDR1 reads LGHDT; CDR2 reads YNNKEL (reference sequence). The CDR3 bases are TGTGCCAGCAGCTTCTCAGGGGGCCCGGGCGGCTACACCTTC. It specifies CASSFSGGPGGYTF.

This clone was seen a few times. This chain connects TRBV19 to TRBJ1-2; D is uncertain. CDR1 is LNHDA and CDR2 is SQIVND in the germline V gene (reference sequence). The CDR3 is made up of 14 amino acids. Trimming took off 7 bases at V and 4 bases at J, with 16 bases between the two ends. CDR3 nucleotides: TGTGCCAGTAATCGGGAGCTGGGGAGCTATGGCTACACCTTC. Protein sequence: CASNRELGSYGYTF.

The chain is built from TRBV28 and TRBJ2-7; no definite D call. Trimming left V 5 bases short and J 6 bases short, with 14 bases between. The CDR3 extends over 13 amino acids. Germline lookup yields CDR1 MDHEN and CDR2 SYDVKM. Here the CDR3 DNA reads TGTGCCAGCAGTCCCAGTGGGCCGGTCGAGCAGTACTTC. The encoded protein is CASSPSGPVEQYF.

V usage is TRBV20-1 and J usage is TRBJ2-7; D call uncertain. Germline V CDR1 and CDR2: DFQATT, SNEGSKA (reference sequence). The CDR3 loop spans 11 amino acids. Trimming took 5 bases from V and 3 from J, leaving 8 bases between them. The CDR3 loop is CSAYYDYEQYF. Here the CDR3 DNA reads TGCAGTGCTTACTATGACTACGAGCAGTACTTC.

The chain employs TRBV29-1 and TRBJ2-4; 11 nucleotides align to TRBD2. Germline V lookup: CDR1 SQVTM, CDR2 ANQGSEA. V was pared by 6 bases and J by 5 bases, with 3 bases of the junction left unmatched. The length of the CDR3 is 13 residues. In DNA form, the CDR3 reads TGCAGCGTCGGGACTAGCGGACAAAACATTCAGTACTTC. It translates to CSVGTSGQNIQYF. Supplemented by reference TRBV29-1 and TRBJ2-4, the full variable domain reads SAVISQKPSRDICQRGTSLTIQCQVDSQVTMMFWYRQQPGQSLTLIATANQGSEATYESGFVIDKFPISRPNLTFSTLTVSNMSPEDSSIYLCSVGTSGQNIQYFGAGTRLSVL.